The rows below give T cell receptor beta chains drawn from one sample of a study of cytomegalovirus exposure and HLA in healthy donors. The data were produced by immunoSEQ multiplex PCR, yet TCRdb's version contains in-frame clones alone and is incomplete. The table has 180,000 or so clones, about 75% seen once. Sequencing was performed on PBMCs. These receptors originate from a man aged 45 to 65 in good health and CMV-seropositive. Both conserved end residues are part of each CDR3. The order of the fields is V gene, clone size, D gene, J gene, CDR3 length, CDR3 protein, CDR3 DNA. A D gene is named only where the DNA matches it firmly. A row's size may be missing; if present it is once, few, many or a size class.

>TRBV28|-|-|TRBJ2-1|14
CASRKPTDYNEQFF
TGTGCCAGCAGGAAACCGACAGACTACAATGAGCAGTTCTTC
>TRBV7-2|few|TRBD1|TRBJ1-3|15
CASTGPGQGGSTIYF
TGTGCCAGCACTGGCCCGGGACAGGGGGGGAGCACCATATATTTT
>TRBV11-3|few|-|TRBJ2-7|14
CASSLEQGSGEQYF
TGTGCCAGCAGCTTAGAGCAGGGGTCGGGCGAGCAGTACTTC
>TRBV27|-|TRBD1|TRBJ1-3|15
CASSPPGGLGNTIYF
TGTGCCAGCAGTCCTCCAGGGGGACTTGGAAACACCATATATTTT
>TRBV9|-|TRBD1|TRBJ2-5|18
CASSGRTGGAGLGETQYF
TGTGCCAGCAGCGGACGGACAGGGGGCGCTGGGCTGGGGGAGACCCAGTACTTC
>TRBV18|-|-|TRBJ2-5|13
CASSGQLQETQYF
TGTGCCAGCTCGGGGCAGCTTCAAGAGACCCAGTACTTC
>TRBV29-1|few|-|TRBJ2-2|14
CSVGQTWNTGELFF
TGCAGCGTTGGACAGACATGGAACACCGGGGAGCTGTTTTTT
>TRBV5-5|-|-|TRBJ1-3|14
CASSFGGTGNTIYF
TGTGCCAGCAGCTTCGGCGGGACTGGAAACACCATATATTTT
>TRBV5-1|once|TRBD2|TRBJ2-3|15
CASSPTSGGTHTQYF
TGCGCCAGCAGCCCGACTAGCGGGGGTACACATACGCAGTATTTT
>TRBV5-5|once|-|TRBJ1-4|14
CASSFQQTNEKLFF
TGTGCCAGCAGCTTTCAACAAACTAATGAAAAACTGTTTTTT
>TRBV4-2|-|TRBD2|TRBJ2-3|16
CASSHISGGHGDTQYF
TGTGCCAGCAGCCACATTAGCGGGGGCCACGGAGATACGCAGTATTTT
>TRBV19|-|-|TRBJ2-3|16
CASSSGHRLRTDTQYF
TGTGCCAGTAGTAGTGGACATAGGCTACGCACAGATACGCAGTATTTT
>TRBV27|-|TRBD2|TRBJ2-3|17
CASSSGYGGGPTDTQYF
TGTGCCAGCAGCTCCGGGTATGGGGGGGGTCCCACAGATACGCAGTATTTT
>TRBV9|-|-|TRBJ1-2|14
CASSAPGPGGGYTF
TGTGCCAGCAGCGCCCCCGGGCCTGGAGGGGGCTACACCTTC
>TRBV11-2|few|TRBD1|TRBJ2-7|15
CASSLVSGTGYEQYF
TGTGCCAGCAGCCTCGTATCCGGGACAGGGTACGAGCAGTACTTC
>TRBV2|few|-|TRBJ2-3|15
CASRKGQSPTDTQYF
TGTGCCAGCAGGAAGGGACAATCACCCACAGATACGCAGTATTTT
>TRBV2|-|TRBD1|TRBJ1-4|15
CASSDSRTGNEKLFF
TGTGCCAGCAGTGATTCGAGGACAGGGAATGAAAAACTGTTTTTT
>TRBV19|-|TRBD1|TRBJ2-7|19
CASSIAGDSPDERGYEQYF
TGTGCCAGTAGTATAGCTGGGGACAGCCCCGACGAGCGAGGTTACGAGCAGTACTTC
>TRBV9|once|TRBD2|TRBJ2-3|16
CASSVGEGDRTDTQYF
TGTGCCAGCAGCGTAGGGGAGGGCGACCGCACAGATACGCAGTATTTT
>TRBV4-1|-|-|TRBJ2-5|13
CASSIIGGETQYF
TGCGCCAGCAGCATCATCGGGGGAGAGACCCAGTACTTC
>TRBV5-1|-|TRBD1|TRBJ1-5|16
CASSLRGQGVRQPQHF
TGTGCCAGCAGCTTGCGGGGACAGGGGGTTCGTCAGCCCCAGCATTTT
>TRBV9|-|TRBD1|TRBJ2-7|16
CASSVGTGTGSYEQYF
TGTGCCAGCAGCGTAGGGACCGGGACAGGGTCCTACGAGCAGTACTTC
>TRBV9|-|-|TRBJ1-3|16
CASSPQTGGTGNTIYF
TGTGCCAGCAGCCCTCAGACAGGCGGCACTGGAAACACCATATATTTT
>TRBV5-6|-|TRBD1|TRBJ2-7|14
CASSSGTVSYEQYF
TGTGCCAGCAGCTCGGGGACAGTCTCCTACGAGCAGTACTTC
>TRBV5-1|-|TRBD2|TRBJ2-2|18
CASSTHGTSGGNTGELFF
TGCGCCAGCAGTACCCACGGGACTAGCGGGGGAAACACCGGGGAGCTGTTTTTT
>TRBV27|-|-|TRBJ2-1|15
CASSLAGTNYNEQFF
TGTGCCAGCAGCCTCGCCGGGACAAACTACAATGAGCAGTTCTTC
>TRBV4-3|few|TRBD1|TRBJ2-7|14
CASSLDREAYEQYF
TGCGCCAGCAGCCTGGACAGGGAGGCCTACGAGCAGTACTTC
>TRBV2|-|-|TRBJ1-3|13
CASSGGTGNTIYF
TGTGCCAGCAGTGGAGGGACTGGAAACACCATATATTTT
>TRBV5-8|-|-|TRBJ1-5|11
CASSLQGPQHF
TGTGCCAGCAGCTTACAGGGTCCCCAGCATTTT
>TRBV5-6|-|TRBD1|TRBJ2-7|15
CASNRGLRESYEQYF
TGTGCCAGCAACAGGGGGCTCCGAGAGTCCTACGAGCAGTACTTC
>TRBV6-1|few|-|TRBJ1-1|13
CASNPGMNTEAFF
TGTGCCAGCAATCCAGGGATGAACACTGAAGCTTTCTTT
>TRBV5-5|-|-|TRBJ1-6|13
CASSLRGNSPLHF
TGTGCCAGCAGCTTGAGGGGAAATTCACCCCTCCACTTT
>TRBV28|-|-|TRBJ1-1|17
CASSETNAGADNTEAFF
TGTGCCAGCAGTGAGACCAACGCAGGGGCCGATAACACTGAAGCTTTCTTT
>TRBV6-5|few|-|TRBJ2-4|14
CASSLGGTKNIQYF
TGTGCCAGCAGCCTGGGGGGAACAAAAAACATTCAGTACTTC
>TRBV15|few|-|TRBJ1-2|15
CATSRERGGAGGYTF
TGTGCCACCAGCAGAGAAAGGGGGGGCGCAGGTGGCTACACCTTC
>TRBV27|-|TRBD1|TRBJ2-5|15
CASSLRGPWLETQYF
TGTGCCAGCAGTTTAAGGGGGCCCTGGTTGGAGACCCAGTACTTC
>TRBV6-5|-|-|TRBJ1-6|13
CASSDTPNSPLHF
TGTGCCAGCAGTGACACCCCTAATTCACCCCTCCACTTT
>TRBV29-1|-|-|TRBJ2-5|12
CSVRGPQETQYF
TGCAGCGTGCGGGGGCCCCAAGAGACCCAGTACTTC
>TRBV9|few|TRBD1|TRBJ2-7|15
CASSPLGQGDYEQYF
TGTGCCAGCAGCCCCTTGGGGCAGGGGGACTACGAGCAGTACTTC
>TRBV7-9|-|TRBD1|TRBJ1-4|15
CASSPWTGKNEKLFF
TGTGCCAGCAGCCCGTGGACAGGAAAAAATGAAAAACTGTTTTTT
>TRBV5-1|-|-|TRBJ2-2|15
CASSLGADNTGELFF
TGCGCCAGCAGCTTGGGTGCAGATAACACCGGGGAGCTGTTTTTT
>TRBV19|-|-|TRBJ1-1|14
CASRSQIMNTEAFF
TGTGCCAGTAGATCCCAGATTATGAACACTGAAGCTTTCTTT
>TRBV11-2|-|-|TRBJ1-2|13
CASSLDRAYGYTF
TGTGCCAGCAGCTTAGATCGCGCCTATGGCTACACCTTC
>TRBV7-8|-|TRBD1|TRBJ2-1|13
CASSSGTALGYFF
TGTGCCAGCAGCTCCGGGACAGCCCTGGGCTACTTCTTC
>TRBV4-1|-|-|TRBJ2-3|14
CASSQDTGADTQYF
TGCGCCAGCAGCCAAGATACGGGGGCAGATACGCAGTATTTT
>TRBV7-9|-|TRBD2|TRBJ2-5|14
CASSLGTSVGTQYF
TGTGCCAGCAGCTTAGGGACTAGCGTCGGGACCCAGTACTTC
>TRBV7-6|few|-|TRBJ2-1|14
CASSLAFVGGEQFF
TGTGCCAGCAGCTTAGCATTTGTGGGCGGGGAGCAGTTCTTC
>TRBV30|-|TRBD1|TRBJ1-6|14
CAWRMGQGYSPLHF
TGTGCCTGGAGGATGGGACAGGGATACTCACCCCTCCACTTT
>TRBV5-1|once|-|TRBJ2-3|17
CASSLATGKGGTDTQYF
TGCGCCAGCAGCTTGGCTACAGGGAAAGGGGGCACAGATACGCAGTATTTT
>TRBV11-2|-|-|TRBJ2-5|16
CASSLRGTHPEETQYF
TGTGCCAGCAGCTTAAGGGGGACCCACCCTGAGGAGACCCAGTACTTC
>TRBV29-1|-|-|TRBJ2-5|14
CSSGEPGPTETQYF
TGCAGCTCGGGGGAACCGGGGCCTACGGAGACCCAGTACTTC
>TRBV7-8|-|TRBD2|TRBJ2-5|19
CASSLRPTPGRVGQETQYF
TGTGCCAGCAGCTTAAGGCCAACCCCCGGGAGGGTGGGGCAAGAGACCCAGTACTTC